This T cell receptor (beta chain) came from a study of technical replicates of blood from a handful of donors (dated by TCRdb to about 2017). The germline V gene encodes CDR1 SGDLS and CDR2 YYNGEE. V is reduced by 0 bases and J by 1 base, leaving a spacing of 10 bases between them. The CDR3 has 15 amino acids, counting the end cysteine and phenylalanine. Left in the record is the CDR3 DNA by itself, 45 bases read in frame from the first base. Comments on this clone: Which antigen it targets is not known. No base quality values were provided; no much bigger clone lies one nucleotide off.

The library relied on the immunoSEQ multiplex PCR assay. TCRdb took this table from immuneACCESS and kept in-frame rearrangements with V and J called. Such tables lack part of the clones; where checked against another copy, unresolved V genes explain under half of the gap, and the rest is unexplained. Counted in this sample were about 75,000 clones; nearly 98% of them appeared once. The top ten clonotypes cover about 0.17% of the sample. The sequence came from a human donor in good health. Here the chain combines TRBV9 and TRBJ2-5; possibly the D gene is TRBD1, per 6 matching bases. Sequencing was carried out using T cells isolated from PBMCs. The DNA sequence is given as TGTGCCAGCAGCGTAGGGACAGTAAGCCAAGAGACCCAGTACTTC. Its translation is CASSVGTVSQETQYF. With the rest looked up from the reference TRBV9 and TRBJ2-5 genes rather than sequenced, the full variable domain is DSGVTQTPKHLITATGQRVTLRCSPRSGDLSVYWYQQSLDQGLQFLIQYYNGEERAKGNILERFSAQQFPDLHSELNLSSLELGDSALYFCASSVGTVSQETQYFGPGTRLLVL.